This entry lists 17 T cell receptor beta chains sequenced from one sample in a study of blood T cell repertoires in COVID-19. Sequencing used immunoSEQ multiplex PCR; TCRdb keeps in-frame clones, though not all of them. This table has 200,000 to 250,000 clones, around 90% appearing once. Sequencing input: PBMCs or T cells enriched from blood (not recorded which). These receptor sequences come from a young man with acute COVID-19.

The V call is TRBV28, the J call TRBJ1-2; TRBD1 is a possible D gene (6 bases). The CDR3 has 16 amino acids. The germline V gene has CDR1 MDHEN and CDR2 SYDVKM. The V gene lost 6 bases and the J gene lost 3 bases, with 20 bases spanning the gap. Written as DNA, the CDR3 is TGTGCCAGCAGGTCCGTCAACAGGGTTTTGGACTATGGCTACACCTTC. Translation gives CASRSVNRVLDYGYTF.

CDR3 sequence reads: CAGGASWLLSTDTQYF. For the CDR3, the DNA is TGTGCCGGGGGGGCGTCTTGGTTACTAAGCACAGATACGCAGTATTTT. The rearrangement links TRBV30 to TRBJ2-3; D is possibly TRBD2 (7 bases). This CDR3 spans 16 amino acids. Germline loops: CDR1 GTSNPN, CDR2 SVGIG (reference sequence). Trimming took off 8 bases at V and 0 bases at J, with 21 bases between the two ends.

A word on this clone: Other DNA sequences within the sample encode an identical CDR3. The chain is built from TRBV7-2 and TRBJ1-1; D not certain. The CDR3 is 14 residues long. The V gene lost 5 bases and the J gene lost 0 bases, with 10 bases spanning the gap. Germline V gene data show CDR1 as SGHTA and CDR2 as FQGNSA. CDR3 DNA: TGTGCCAGCAGCCCAGCCGGGATGAACACTGAAGCTTTCTTT. This encodes CASSPAGMNTEAFF.

V is TRBV7-9 and J is TRBJ2-7; tentatively, D is TRBD1 (6 bases). CDR1 is SEHNR and CDR2 is FQNEAQ in the germline V gene (reference sequence). V gave up 3 bases and J gave up 2 bases, with 8 bases separating them. The CDR3 totals 13 residues. The DNA for the CDR3 is TGTGCCAGCAGCTTTCCAGGGGCCTACGAGCAGTACTTC. Translating gives CASSFPGAYEQYF.

Regarding this clone: A read error may produce the germline difference seen at one junction end. The V call is TRBV5-1, the J call TRBJ2-1; possible D gene TRBD1, 5 bases. Germline V gene data show CDR1 as SGHRS and CDR2 as YFSETQ. The CDR3 loop spans 12 amino acids. DNA of the CDR3: TGCGCCAGCAGCTTGGAAGGGGAACTGATCATCTTC. As protein: CASSLEGELIIF.

This clone occurred once. This rearrangement joins TRBV7-2 to TRBJ1-5; unclear D gene. V lost 1 base to trimming and J lost 0 bases, with 10 bases between them. The CDR3 consists of 16 residues. Per germline, CDR1 SGHTA and CDR2 FQGNSA. The CDR3 loop reads CASSLDAAVSNQPQHF. For the CDR3, the DNA is TGTGCCAGCAGCTTAGATGCGGCGGTTAGCAATCAGCCCCAGCATTTT.

The genes are TRBV18 and TRBJ1-1, with 7 bases that match TRBD1. From germline, CDR1 is KGHSH and CDR2 LQKENI. The ends lost 3 bases at V and 2 bases at J; junction bases unmatched: 3. The CDR3 consists of 14 residues. CDR3 amino acids: CASSPGQQNTEAFF. CDR3 DNA sequence: TGTGCCAGCTCACCGGGACAGCAAAACACTGAAGCTTTCTTT.

The V call is TRBV10-3, the J call TRBJ2-7; D not certain. The ends were cut back, 6 bases at V and 2 bases at J, with 14 bases in the middle. The CDR3 totals 14 residues. Germline CDR1 and CDR2: ENHRY and SYGVKD. CDR3 bases: TGTGCCATCAGGGTAGACGGAGACGCCTACGAGCAGTACTTC. It is translated as CAIRVDGDAYEQYF.

This clone came up many times. V is TRBV5-1 and J is TRBJ2-7; 8 nucleotides agree with TRBD1. The junction had 7 bases not matched to a gene; V was cut back by 8 bases and J by 3 bases. This CDR3 comprises 13 residues. Per the germline V gene, CDR1 is SGHRS and CDR2 is YFSETQ. The chain's CDR3 is CASTGGFGYEQYF. The CDR3 DNA reads TGCGCCAGTACAGGGGGTTTTGGCTACGAGCAGTACTTC.

The chain links TRBV11-2 to TRBJ1-1, with TRBD1 as a possible D gene (6 bases). The CDR3 spans 16 residues. Germline CDR1 reads SGHAT; CDR2 reads FQNNGV. Trimming removed 5 bases at V and 3 bases at J, with 19 bases between. This chain's CDR3 is CASSVAPGGGDTEAFF. DNA of the CDR3: TGTGCCAGCAGCGTAGCCCCGGGAGGGGGAGACACTGAAGCTTTCTTT.

The chain combines TRBV7-9 with TRBJ2-7; 9 bases agree with TRBD1. V shed 5 bases, J shed 5 bases, and the junction held 10 bases outside the gene matches. This CDR3 has 15 amino acids. Germline V lookup: CDR1 SEHNR, CDR2 FQNEAQ (reference sequence). The CDR3 nucleotides read TGTGCCAGCAGCACGAGACCCGGGACAGGGAACGAGCAGTACTTC. It yields the protein CASSTRPGTGNEQYF.

The chain is built from TRBV7-2 and TRBJ2-4; D remains ambiguous. The CDR3 consists of 15 residues. V was clipped by 2 bases and J by 0 bases, with 8 bases between them. Germline values: CDR1 SGHTA, CDR2 FQGNSA. This CDR3 is CASSLNRLAKNIQYF. As DNA, the CDR3 is TGTGCCAGCAGCTTAAACAGATTAGCCAAAAACATTCAGTACTTC.

The rearrangement links TRBV2 to TRBJ2-5, with 9 nucleotides matching TRBD2. CDR3 length: 16 residues. V lost 1 base and J lost 3; bases outside the gene matches: 6. Per germline, CDR1 SNHLY and CDR2 FYNNEI. The CDR3 loop reads CASSEELLAGKETQYF. The CDR3 region has the DNA TGTGCCAGCAGTGAAGAGTTACTAGCGGGTAAAGAGACCCAGTACTTC.

This rearrangement joins TRBV7-2 to TRBJ1-5; 7 positions agree with TRBD1. The CDR3 totals 13 residues. CDR1 SGHTA and CDR2 FQGNSA come from the germline V gene. Trimming at V came to 5 bases and at J to 6 bases, leaving 4 bases not matched to a gene. The CDR3 region is CASSVQGSQPQHF. CDR3 bases: TGTGCCAGCAGCGTACAGGGGAGTCAGCCCCAGCATTTT.

There are a few counts of this clone. The chain employs TRBV27 and TRBJ1-4, with 9 bases that match TRBD1. CDR3 length: 17 amino acids. The junction had 10 bases not matched to a gene; V was cut back by 1 base and J by 7 bases. Germline lookup yields CDR1 MNHEY and CDR2 SMNVEV (reference sequence). This CDR3 reads CASSLFGQGIYSEKLFF. The CDR3 coding sequence is TGTGCCAGCAGTTTATTTGGACAGGGGATATATAGTGAAAAACTGTTTTTT.

The V gene is TRBV6-2 or TRBV6-3, the J gene TRBJ2-2; 16 bases match TRBD2. V was clipped by 6 bases and J by 3 bases; unmatched bases: 10. The germline V gene has CDR1 MNHEY and CDR2 SVGEGT. CDR3 length equals 19 residues. The DNA for the CDR3 is TGTGCCAGCAGCCGACTGGGGACTAGCGGGAGGGCCGACACCGGGGAGCTGTTTTTT. It yields the protein CASSRLGTSGRADTGELFF.

The J gene is TRBJ1-6, the V gene TRBV5-4, with D possibly matching TRBD1 (6 bases). V lost 3 bases to trimming and J lost 10 bases, with 14 bases between them. The germline V gene encodes CDR1 SGHNT and CDR2 YYREEE (reference sequence). The CDR3 contains 14 residues. This CDR3 is CASSSQGVSSPLHF. CDR3 in DNA: TGTGCCAGCAGCTCACAGGGTGTGAGCTCACCCCTCCACTTT. Based on the CDR3 plus reference TRBV5-4 and TRBJ1-6, the full variable domain is ETGVTQSPTHLIKTRGQQVTLRCSSQSGHNTVSWYQQALGQGPQFIFQYYREEENGRGNFPPRFSGLQFPNYSSELNVNALELDDSALYLCASSSQGVSSPLHFGNGTRLTVT.